A selection of T cell receptor beta chains follows, all from one sample in a study of identical twins. MiXCR, applied by TCRdb to the 5' RACE reads, yields one record per CDR3 protein. The table lists hundreds of thousands of distinct CDR3 sequences, approximately 13% of them singletons. The sample was also reused in another study, on yellow fever vaccine responses in identical twins.

Material: PBMCs. These receptors all stem from a woman aged 18-35 years in good health. Each CDR3 is given with its conserved first and last residue. D genes are given only for firm matches. Rows give clone size only sometimes, using once, few, many, or a class for an expanded clone.

D gene,clone size,V gene,J gene,CDR3 DNA,CDR3 protein
TRBD1,.,TRBV5-6,TRBJ1-1,TGTGCCAGCCTCGGACAGGGGCTCACTGAAGCTTTCTTT,CASLGQGLTEAFF
.,.,TRBV13,TRBJ2-4,TGTGCCAGCAGCACGTCAGGGGGGGAAAACATTCAGTACTTC,CASSTSGGENIQYF
TRBD1,.,TRBV5-1,TRBJ2-1,TGCGCCAGCGGACAGGGGGCACATGAGCAGTTCTTC,CASGQGAHEQFF
.,few,TRBV20-1,TRBJ2-4,TGCAGTACGAAATTAGCCAAAAACATTCAGTACTTC,CSTKLAKNIQYF
.,many,TRBV20-1,TRBJ2-1,TGCAGTGGTTTGCGGGGCAACAATGAGCAGTTCTTC,CSGLRGNNEQFF
TRBD2,few,TRBV9,TRBJ2-7,TGTGCCAGCAGCGTAGACAGTAGCGGGTTCCCCTACGAGCAGTACTTC,CASSVDSSGFPYEQYF
.,many,TRBV12-3/TRBV12-4,TRBJ2-1,TGTGCCAGCAGTTTAGCTAGCCCCCCAAAGGAGCAGTTCTTC,CASSLASPPKEQFF
.,.,TRBV9,TRBJ2-1,TGTGCCAGCAGCGTAGGGGTTAGTAGCCTTGAGCAGTTCTTC,CASSVGVSSLEQFF
TRBD1,many,TRBV27,TRBJ2-3,TGTGCCAGCAGTTTTCCGGGACAGGAAAAAGATACGCAGTATTTT,CASSFPGQEKDTQYF
TRBD2,.,TRBV28,TRBJ2-3,TGTGCCAGCAGTTTAGTGACTAGCGGGATAACTAATACGCAGTATTTT,CASSLVTSGITNTQYF
TRBD2,.,TRBV7-8,TRBJ2-7,TGTGCCAGCAGCTCGGGGACGGGACTAGCGGGCCCCAGCTCCTACGAGCAGTACTTC,CASSSGTGLAGPSSYEQYF
.,.,TRBV2,TRBJ2-3,TGTGCCAGCGGGGTCTCGGGTACGCAGTATTTT,CASGVSGTQYF
TRBD2,.,TRBV29-1,TRBJ2-1,TGCAGCGTTGAAGAGTTAGCGGGAGGCTGGGATGAGCAGTTCTTC,CSVEELAGGWDEQFF
TRBD2,.,TRBV15,TRBJ2-1,TGTGCCACCAGCCAGAAGGGACTAGCTCTGAGCTCCTACAATGAGCAGTTCTTC,CATSQKGLALSSYNEQFF
TRBD1,.,TRBV2,TRBJ1-1,TGTGCCAGCAGTGGTAGGACAGGGACTGAAGCTTTCTTT,CASSGRTGTEAFF
.,.,TRBV24-1,TRBJ2-5,TGTGCCACCAGTGCGGGGGGCCGAGAGACCCAGTACTTC,CATSAGGRETQYF
TRBD1,few,TRBV4-1,TRBJ2-6,TGCGCCAGCAGCCGCAGGACAGGGTTTGAGAGAGTTGGGGCCAACGTCCTGACTTTC,CASSRRTGFERVGANVLTF
TRBD1,.,TRBV20-1,TRBJ2-7,TGCAGTGCTGGGGACAGGGGCGCCTACGTGCAGTACTTC,CSAGDRGAYVQYF
.,few,TRBV20-1,TRBJ2-2,TGCAGTGCTAGTCCCTTGGGGGAGCTGTTTTTT,CSASPLGELFF
TRBD2,many,TRBV25-1,TRBJ2-5,TGTGCCAGCAGTGAAGGACTAGCGGGAGGGCCGTGGGAGACCCAGTACTTC,CASSEGLAGGPWETQYF
.,few,TRBV20-1,TRBJ2-2,TGCAGTGCAGGGGAAGGGGACCACACCGGGGAGCTGTTTTTT,CSAGEGDHTGELFF
.,few,TRBV18,TRBJ2-3,TGTGCCAGCTCACCACCCCCGTATTTT,CASSPPPYF
.,many,TRBV6-1,TRBJ1-4,TGTGCCAGCGCATCTTTGGGTAATGAAAAACTGTTTTTT,CASASLGNEKLFF
.,few,TRBV19,TRBJ2-1,TGTGCCAGTAGTATGACTCGGAATGAGCAGTTCTTC,CASSMTRNEQFF
.,few,TRBV3-1,TRBJ2-5,TGTGCCAGCAGCCAAGATTGGAACTACCAAGAGACCCAGTACTTC,CASSQDWNYQETQYF
TRBD2,many,TRBV27,TRBJ2-7,TGTGCCAGCAGTCCAGGACTAGCGAGGGACGAGCAGTACTTC,CASSPGLARDEQYF
.,few,TRBV9,TRBJ2-1,TGTGCCAGCAGCGGGAGCGCGAGCTCCTACAATGAGCAGTTCTTC,CASSGSASSYNEQFF
.,few,TRBV4-1,TRBJ2-5,TGCGCCAGCAGCCAAGAGGGCATTACCCCTAACTACCAAGAGACCCAGTACTTC,CASSQEGITPNYQETQYF
.,many,TRBV6-5,TRBJ2-5,TGTGCCAGCAGTTACCTCCGGAGGGGTGAGACCCAGTACTTC,CASSYLRRGETQYF
.,.,TRBV27,TRBJ2-2,TGTGCCAGCAGTCCCGCCGGAAGCACCGGGGAGCTGTTTTTT,CASSPAGSTGELFF
TRBD2,many,TRBV3-1,TRBJ2-1,TGTGCCAGCAGCCAAGATGGGACTACGGACAATGAGCAGTTCTTC,CASSQDGTTDNEQFF
TRBD1,.,TRBV28,TRBJ2-5,TGTGCCAGCAGGGGACAGGGGCCGGGGGTTGAGACCCAGTACTTC,CASRGQGPGVETQYF
.,.,TRBV7-8,TRBJ1-5,TGTGCCAGCAGCTCCGAAGGGGGTTTCACGATCAATCAGCCCCAGCATTTT,CASSSEGGFTINQPQHF
.,.,TRBV6-1,TRBJ1-1,TGTGCCAGCAGTGAAGCGGGAGGGAACACTGAAGCTTTCTTT,CASSEAGGNTEAFF
TRBD2,few,TRBV14,TRBJ2-3,TGTGCCAGCAGCGGAACCTTAGGGACTAGCGGCACAGATACGCAGTATTTT,CASSGTLGTSGTDTQYF
TRBD2,.,TRBV12-3/TRBV12-4,TRBJ2-5,TGTGCCAGCAACGCGGGACTAGTGAACCAAGAGACCCAGTACTTC,CASNAGLVNQETQYF
TRBD1,many,TRBV12-3/TRBV12-4,TRBJ1-1,TGTGCCAGCAGGGGGGACAGGGGCGCTGAAGCTTTCTTT,CASRGDRGAEAFF
TRBD1,few,TRBV4-1,TRBJ2-2,TGCGCCAGCAGCAATACAGGGGTGAATGCCGGGGAGCTGTTTTTT,CASSNTGVNAGELFF
TRBD2,many,TRBV29-1,TRBJ2-2,TGCAGCACGGGGGGGAAGGGGATCGGGGAGCTGTTTTTT,CSTGGKGIGELFF
.,few,TRBV14,TRBJ1-1,TGTGCCAGCAGCCAAAGGCCGGGGCAGAACACTGAAGCTTTCTTT,CASSQRPGQNTEAFF
.,many,TRBV6-5,TRBJ2-7,TGTGCCAGCAGTTATAGGGGAAACTACGAGCAGTACTTC,CASSYRGNYEQYF
TRBD1,few,TRBV28,TRBJ2-4,TGTGCCAGCAAACTTGCGGGCGGACAGGGGGGGAACATTCAGTACTTC,CASKLAGGQGGNIQYF
TRBD1,few,TRBV4-1,TRBJ1-2,TGCGCCAGCAGCCAAGTTATACAGGGGGTCTCGGGCTACACCTTC,CASSQVIQGVSGYTF
TRBD2,few,TRBV10-3,TRBJ2-1,TGTGCCATCGGACTAGCGGGGGGGAACAATGAGCAGTTCTTC,CAIGLAGGNNEQFF
TRBD2,.,TRBV3-1,TRBJ2-1,TGTGCCAGCAGCCAAGAGGGGACTAGCGGGAGGGCCCGGGGCTCCTACAATGAGCAGTTCTTC,CASSQEGTSGRARGSYNEQFF
TRBD2,.,TRBV9,TRBJ2-5,TGTGCCAGCAGCGCGGGAGGGGGGCACCTTCAAGAGACCCAGTACTTC,CASSAGGGHLQETQYF
TRBD1,.,TRBV6-5,TRBJ2-5,TGTGCCAGCAGTTCCTCCGGGACAGGAGGGGAGACCCAGTACTTC,CASSSSGTGGETQYF
.,many,TRBV3-1,TRBJ2-1,TGTGCCAGCAGCCAGGGGGTGAAGGTGGCAGACTACAATGAGCAGTTCTTC,CASSQGVKVADYNEQFF
.,many,TRBV20-1,TRBJ1-1,TGCAGTGCTACTCTCGCGAACACTGAAGCTTTCTTT,CSATLANTEAFF
TRBD1,few,TRBV18,TRBJ1-5,TGTGCCAGCTCATCGGACAGGGTCGCGGATAGCAATCAGCCCCAGCATTTT,CASSSDRVADSNQPQHF